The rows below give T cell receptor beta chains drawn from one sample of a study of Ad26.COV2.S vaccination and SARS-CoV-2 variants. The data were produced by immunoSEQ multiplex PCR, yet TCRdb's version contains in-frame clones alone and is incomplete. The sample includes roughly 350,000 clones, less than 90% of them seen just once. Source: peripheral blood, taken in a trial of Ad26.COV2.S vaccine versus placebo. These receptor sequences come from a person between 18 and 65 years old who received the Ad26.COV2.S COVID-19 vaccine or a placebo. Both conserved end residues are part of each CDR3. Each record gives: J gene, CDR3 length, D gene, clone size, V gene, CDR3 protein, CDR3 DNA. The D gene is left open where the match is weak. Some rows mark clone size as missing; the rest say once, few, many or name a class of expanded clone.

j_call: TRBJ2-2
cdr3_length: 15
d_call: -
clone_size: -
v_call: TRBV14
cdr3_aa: CASSPRGGGTGELFF
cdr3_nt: TGTGCCAGCAGCCCCCGGGGCGGAGGCACCGGGGAGCTGTTTTTT

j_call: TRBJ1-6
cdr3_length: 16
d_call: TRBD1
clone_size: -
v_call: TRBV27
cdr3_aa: CASNPVQGTSGSPLHF
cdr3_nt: TGTGCCAGCAATCCCGTACAGGGGACAAGTGGTTCACCCCTCCACTTT

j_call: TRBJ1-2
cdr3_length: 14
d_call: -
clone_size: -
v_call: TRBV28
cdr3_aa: CASSFLGGARGYTF
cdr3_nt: TGTGCCAGCAGTTTTCTGGGGGGCGCGAGGGGCTACACCTTC

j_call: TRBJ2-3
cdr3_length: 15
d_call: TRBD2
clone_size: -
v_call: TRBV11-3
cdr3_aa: CASSQTSGFTDTQYF
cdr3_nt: TGTGCCAGCAGCCAGACTAGCGGCTTCACAGATACGCAGTATTTT

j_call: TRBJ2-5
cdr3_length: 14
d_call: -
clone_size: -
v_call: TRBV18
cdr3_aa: CASSRRGRQETQYF
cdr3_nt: TGTGCCAGCTCACGTCGGGGCAGGCAAGAGACCCAGTACTTC

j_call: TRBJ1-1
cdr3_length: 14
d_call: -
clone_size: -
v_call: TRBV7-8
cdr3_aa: CASSIRVSNTEAFF
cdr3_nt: TGTGCCAGCAGCATCCGTGTCTCGAACACTGAAGCTTTCTTT

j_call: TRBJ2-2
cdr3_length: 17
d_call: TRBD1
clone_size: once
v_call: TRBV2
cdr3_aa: CASSVSSTGGNTGELFF
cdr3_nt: TGTGCCAGCAGTGTATCCTCGACAGGGGGCAACACCGGGGAGCTGTTTTTT

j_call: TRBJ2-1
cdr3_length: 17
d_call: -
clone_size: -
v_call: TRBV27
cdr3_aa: CASTIAWQANVYNEQFF
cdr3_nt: TGTGCCAGCACCATAGCGTGGCAGGCCAACGTCTACAATGAGCAGTTCTTC

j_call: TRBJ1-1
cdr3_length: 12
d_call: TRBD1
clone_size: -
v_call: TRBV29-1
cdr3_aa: CSVSQGAFGAFF
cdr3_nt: TGCAGCGTATCACAGGGGGCATTTGGAGCTTTCTTT

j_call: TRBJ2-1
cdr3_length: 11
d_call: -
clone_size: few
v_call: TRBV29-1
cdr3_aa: CSVDRGNEQFF
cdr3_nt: TGCAGCGTTGACAGGGGCAATGAGCAGTTCTTC

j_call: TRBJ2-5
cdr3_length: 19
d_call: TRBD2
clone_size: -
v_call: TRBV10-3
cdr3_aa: CAISEHRGLAGGTQETQYF
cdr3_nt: TGTGCCATCAGTGAGCACAGGGGACTAGCGGGGGGGACGCAGGAGACCCAGTACTTC

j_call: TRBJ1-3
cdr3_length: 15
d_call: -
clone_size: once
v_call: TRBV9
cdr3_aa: CASSATLSSGNTIYF
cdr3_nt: TGTGCCAGCAGCGCAACGTTAAGCTCTGGAAACACCATATATTTT

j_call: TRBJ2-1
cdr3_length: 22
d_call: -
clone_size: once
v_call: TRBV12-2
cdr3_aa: CASRLATMCRGQGGSSYNEQFF
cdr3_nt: TGTGCAAGTCGCTTAGCGACGATGTGCAGGGGTCAAGGTGGGAGCTCCTACAATGAGCAGTTCTTC

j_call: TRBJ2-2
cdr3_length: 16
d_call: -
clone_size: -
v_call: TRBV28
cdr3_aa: CASSSLRPWGTGELFF
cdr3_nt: TGTGCCAGCAGTTCCTTACGGCCGTGGGGCACCGGGGAGCTGTTTTTT

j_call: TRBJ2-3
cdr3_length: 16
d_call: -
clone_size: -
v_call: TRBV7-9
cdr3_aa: CASRALGAGSTDTQYF
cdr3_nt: TGTGCCAGCAGAGCCTTAGGGGCAGGGAGCACAGATACGCAGTATTTT

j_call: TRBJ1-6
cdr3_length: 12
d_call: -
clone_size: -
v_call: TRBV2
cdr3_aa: CASSGQNSPLHF
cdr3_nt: TGTGCCAGCAGCGGTCAAAATTCACCCCTCCACTTT

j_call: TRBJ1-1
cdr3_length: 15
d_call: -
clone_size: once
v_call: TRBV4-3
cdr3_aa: CASSLYQADNTEAFF
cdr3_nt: TGCGCCAGCAGCCTTTATCAGGCAGATAACACTGAAGCTTTCTTT

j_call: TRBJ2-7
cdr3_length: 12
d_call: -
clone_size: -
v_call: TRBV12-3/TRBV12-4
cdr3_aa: CASSRGIYEQYF
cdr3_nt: TGTGCCAGCAGTCGGGGAATCTACGAGCAGTACTTC

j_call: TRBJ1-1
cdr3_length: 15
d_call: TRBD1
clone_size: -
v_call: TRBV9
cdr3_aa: CASSVTGTANTEAFF
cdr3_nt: TGTGCCAGCAGCGTGACAGGGACAGCGAACACTGAAGCTTTCTTT

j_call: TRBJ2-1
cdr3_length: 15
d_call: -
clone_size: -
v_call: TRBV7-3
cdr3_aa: CASSPRANSYNEQFF
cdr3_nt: TGTGCCAGCAGCCCTAGAGCCAACTCCTACAATGAGCAGTTCTTC

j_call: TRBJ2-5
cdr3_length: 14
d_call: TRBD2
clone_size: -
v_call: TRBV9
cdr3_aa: CASSVGGLGETQYF
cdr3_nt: TGTGCCAGCAGCGTAGGAGGACTAGGGGAGACCCAGTACTTC

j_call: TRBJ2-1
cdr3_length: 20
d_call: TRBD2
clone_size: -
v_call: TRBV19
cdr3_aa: CASSIVGRGLVAGGPREQFF
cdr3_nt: TGTGCCAGTAGTATAGTAGGCAGGGGACTAGTAGCGGGAGGGCCTCGTGAGCAGTTCTTC

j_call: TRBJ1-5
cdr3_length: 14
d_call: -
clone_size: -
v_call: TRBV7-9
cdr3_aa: CASSLDGDRQPQHF
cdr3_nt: TGTGCCAGCAGCTTAGACGGGGATAGGCAGCCCCAGCATTTT

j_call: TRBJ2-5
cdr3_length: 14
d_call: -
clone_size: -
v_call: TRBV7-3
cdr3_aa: CASSQSSTQETQYF
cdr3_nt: TGTGCCAGCAGTCAATCTAGCACCCAAGAGACCCAGTACTTC

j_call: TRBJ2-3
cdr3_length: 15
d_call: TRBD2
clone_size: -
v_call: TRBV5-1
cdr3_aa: CASSAGTTYTDTQYF
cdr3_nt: TGCGCCAGCAGCGCCGGGACTACGTACACAGATACGCAGTATTTT

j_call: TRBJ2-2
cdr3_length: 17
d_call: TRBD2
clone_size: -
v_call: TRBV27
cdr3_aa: CASSLSSGRAVTGELFF
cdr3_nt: TGTGCCAGCAGTTTGTCTAGCGGGAGGGCCGTCACCGGGGAGCTGTTTTTT

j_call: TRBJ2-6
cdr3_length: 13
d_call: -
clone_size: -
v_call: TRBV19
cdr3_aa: CASSPQGGPVLTF
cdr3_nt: TGTGCCAGTAGTCCCCAGGGGGGTCCCGTCCTGACTTTC

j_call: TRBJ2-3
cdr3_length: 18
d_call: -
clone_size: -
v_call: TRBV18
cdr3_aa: CASSPPNSKVTSTDTQYF
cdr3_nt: TGTGCCAGCTCACCACCGAATAGCAAGGTAACCAGCACAGATACGCAGTATTTT

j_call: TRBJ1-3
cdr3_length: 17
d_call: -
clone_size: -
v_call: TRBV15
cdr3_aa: CATSRDTGDFSGNTIYF
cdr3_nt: TGTGCCACCAGCAGAGATACAGGAGACTTCTCTGGAAACACCATATATTTT

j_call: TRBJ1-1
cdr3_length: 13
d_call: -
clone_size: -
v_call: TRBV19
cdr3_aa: CASSPLGVTEAFF
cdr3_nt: TGTGCCAGTAGCCCCCTCGGCGTCACTGAAGCTTTCTTT

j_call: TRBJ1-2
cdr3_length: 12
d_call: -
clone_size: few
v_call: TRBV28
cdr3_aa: CAINRANYGYTF
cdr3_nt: TGTGCCATCAACAGAGCTAACTATGGCTACACCTTC

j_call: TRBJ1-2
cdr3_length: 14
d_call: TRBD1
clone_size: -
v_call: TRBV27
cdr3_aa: CASKYRGEVYGYTF
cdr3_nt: TGTGCCAGCAAATACAGGGGTGAGGTCTATGGCTACACCTTC

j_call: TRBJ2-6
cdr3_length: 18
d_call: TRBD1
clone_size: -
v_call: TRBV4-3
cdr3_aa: CASSQRTGGGRGANVLTF
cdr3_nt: TGCGCCAGCAGCCAGAGGACAGGAGGTGGACGTGGGGCCAACGTCCTGACTTTC

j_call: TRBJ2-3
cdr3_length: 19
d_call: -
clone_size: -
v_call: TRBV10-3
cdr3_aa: CAISESVEQPSDYTDTQYF
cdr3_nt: TGTGCCATCAGTGAGTCGGTTGAGCAGCCCTCCGATTACACAGATACGCAGTATTTT

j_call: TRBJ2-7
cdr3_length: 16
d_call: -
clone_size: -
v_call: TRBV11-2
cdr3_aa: CASSLVFSTVSYEQYF
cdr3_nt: TGTGCCAGCAGCTTAGTTTTTTCCACAGTCTCCTACGAGCAGTACTTC

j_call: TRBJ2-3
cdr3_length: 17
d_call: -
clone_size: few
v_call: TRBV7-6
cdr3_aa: CASSLGRTAGTTDTQYF
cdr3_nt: TGTGCCAGCAGCTTAGGTCGCACTGCGGGAACCACAGATACGCAGTATTTT

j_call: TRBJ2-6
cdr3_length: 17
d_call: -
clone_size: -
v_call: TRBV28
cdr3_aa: CASSFWGSRSGANVLTF
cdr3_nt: TGTGCCAGCAGTTTCTGGGGCAGCAGATCTGGGGCCAACGTCCTGACTTTC

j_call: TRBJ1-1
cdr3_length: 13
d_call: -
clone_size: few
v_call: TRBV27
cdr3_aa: CASSAQMNTEAFF
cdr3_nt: TGTGCCAGCAGTGCCCAGATGAACACTGAAGCTTTCTTT

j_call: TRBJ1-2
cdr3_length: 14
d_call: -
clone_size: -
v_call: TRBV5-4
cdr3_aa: CASSSIGQNYGYTF
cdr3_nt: TGTGCCAGCAGCTCAATAGGACAGAACTATGGCTACACCTTC

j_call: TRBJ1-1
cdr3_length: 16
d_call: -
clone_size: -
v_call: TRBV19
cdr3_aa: CASSTSKGGGGTEAFF
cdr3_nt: TGTGCCAGTAGTACCTCGAAGGGGGGAGGGGGCACTGAAGCTTTCTTT

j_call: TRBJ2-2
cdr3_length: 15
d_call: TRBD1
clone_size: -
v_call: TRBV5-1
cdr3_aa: CASSLEKGAGGELFF
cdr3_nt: TGCGCCAGCAGCTTGGAGAAGGGGGCAGGCGGGGAGCTGTTTTTT

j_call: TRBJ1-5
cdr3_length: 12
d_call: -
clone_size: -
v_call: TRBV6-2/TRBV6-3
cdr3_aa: CASGLGVQPQHF
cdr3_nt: TGTGCCAGCGGCCTTGGGGTGCAGCCCCAGCATTTT

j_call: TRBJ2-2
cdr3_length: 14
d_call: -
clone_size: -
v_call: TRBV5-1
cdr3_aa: CASSLGQTTGELFF
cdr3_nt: TGCGCCAGCAGCTTGGGACAGACCACCGGGGAGCTGTTTTTT

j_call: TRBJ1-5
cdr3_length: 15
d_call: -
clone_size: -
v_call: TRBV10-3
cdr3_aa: CAISHLEGSVQPQHF
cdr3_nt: TGTGCCATCTCCCATCTTGAGGGTAGTGTTCAGCCCCAGCATTTT

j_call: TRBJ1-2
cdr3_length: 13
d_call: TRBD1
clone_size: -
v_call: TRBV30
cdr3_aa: CAWADRVPSGYTF
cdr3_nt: TGTGCCTGGGCAGACAGGGTCCCATCTGGCTACACCTTC

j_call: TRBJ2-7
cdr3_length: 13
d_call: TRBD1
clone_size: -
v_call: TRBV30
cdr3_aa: CAWSFGTEYEQYF
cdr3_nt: TGTGCCTGGAGTTTCGGGACAGAATACGAGCAGTACTTC

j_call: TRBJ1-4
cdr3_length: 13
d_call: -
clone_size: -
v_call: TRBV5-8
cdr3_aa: CASSLSLNEKLFF
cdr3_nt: TGTGCCAGCAGCTTGAGTCTGAATGAAAAACTGTTTTTT

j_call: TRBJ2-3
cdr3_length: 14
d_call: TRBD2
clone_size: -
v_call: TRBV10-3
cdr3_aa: CATQEAGGPGTQYF
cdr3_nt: TGTGCCACTCAGGAAGCGGGGGGGCCCGGTACGCAGTATTTT

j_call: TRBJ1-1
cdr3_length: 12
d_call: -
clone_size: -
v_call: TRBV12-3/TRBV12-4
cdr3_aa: CASSFVVPEAFF
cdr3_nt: TGTGCCAGCAGTTTTGTAGTACCTGAAGCTTTCTTT